The 22 T cell receptor beta chains listed next were all sequenced from one sample in a study of cytomegalovirus exposure and HLA in healthy donors. The PCR made use of 60 Vbeta and 13 Jbeta primers. The method was immunoSEQ multiplex PCR; TCRdb's version includes in-frame clones alone and lacks a portion of them. The table records fewer than 200,000 clones, roughly 75% of them present only once. The sequenced sample consisted of PBMCs. The receptors derive from a male donor in good health and CMV-seronegative.

The chain uses TRBV19 and TRBJ1-5; no reliable D call. The germline gives CDR1 LNHDA, CDR2 SQIVND (reference sequence). The V gene lost 6 bases and the J gene lost 2 bases, with 17 bases spanning the gap. This CDR3 region has 16 residues. CDR3 amino acids: CASRELVLGGNQPQHF. The CDR3, as DNA: TGTGCCAGTAGGGAACTGGTTTTGGGAGGCAATCAGCCCCAGCATTTT.

The V and J genes are TRBV6-5 and TRBJ1-5; D possibly corresponds to TRBD1 (6 bases). The V gene's germline CDR1 is MNHEY and CDR2 SVGAGI. Trimming left V 2 bases short and J 3 bases short, with 8 bases between. The CDR3 covers 14 residues. This CDR3 is CASSYGQTNQPQHF. CDR3 DNA: TGTGCCAGCAGTTACGGACAGACCAATCAGCCCCAGCATTTT.

The chain combines TRBV7-9 with TRBJ2-3; 12 bases map to TRBD2. This CDR3 comprises 16 residues. Per germline, CDR1 SEHNR and CDR2 FQNEAQ (reference sequence). The V and J ends lost 3 bases and 2 bases, in that order; junction bases with no gene match: 3. DNA for the CDR3: TGTGCCAGCAGCTTTCTAGCGGGAGGGCACACAGATACGCAGTATTTT. This gives the protein CASSFLAGGHTDTQYF. The complete variable domain, with remaining parts taken from reference TRBV7-9 and TRBJ2-3, reads DTGVSQNPRHKITKRGQNVTFRCDPISEHNRLYWYRQTLGQGPEFLTYFQNEAQLEKSRLLSDRFSAERPKGSFSTLEIQRTEQGDSAMYLCASSFLAGGHTDTQYFGPGTRLTVL.

This rearrangement joins TRBV6-1 to TRBJ2-1; possibly TRBD1 for D (5 bases). The CDR3 extends over 17 amino acids. Deletions cut 0 bases from V and 12 bases from J, with 24 bases between. CDR1 is MNHNS and CDR2 is SASEGT in the germline V gene. In DNA form, the CDR3 reads TGTGCCAGCAGTGAAGCATTCAGGGTGACAGTCGCTCATGCGCAGTTCTTC. Its protein product is CASSEAFRVTVAHAQFF.

The chain has TRBV11-2 and TRBJ2-3; 8 bases fit TRBD2. The CDR3 length is 13 residues. The germline gives CDR1 SGHAT, CDR2 FQNNGV. Unmatched junction bases numbered 5, after V lost 5 bases and J lost 7 bases. CDR3 loop: CASSVSGGNTQYF. CDR3 coding DNA: TGTGCCAGCAGCGTGAGCGGGGGAAATACGCAGTATTTT.

The rearrangement uses TRBV4-1 and TRBJ1-4; 8 bases line up with TRBD1. With V trimmed by 0 bases and J by 8 bases, 8 bases remained unmatched. Germline values: CDR1 MGHRA, CDR2 YSYEKL. The CDR3 is 16 amino acids. DNA for the CDR3: TGCGCCAGCAGCCAAGACGGGACAGGAGGAATCGAAAAACTGTTTTTT. This gives the protein CASSQDGTGGIEKLFF.

Regarding this clone: The same CDR3 can be traced to other DNA sequences in this sample. The V gene is TRBV2, the J gene TRBJ1-1; maybe TRBD1 (5 bases). Germline-derived CDR1 and CDR2 are SNHLY and FYNNEI. Trimming shortened V by 2 bases and J by 1 base, and 5 bases separated the two germline ends. The CDR3 consists of 13 residues. The CDR3 reads CASSEQGNTEAFF. CDR3 coding DNA: TGTGCCAGCAGTGAACAGGGGAACACTGAAGCTTTCTTT.

The chain combines TRBV6-5 with TRBJ2-3; 9 bases align to TRBD2. CDR3 length: 15 residues. Germline V gene lookup returns CDR1 MNHEY and CDR2 SVGAGI. J lost 2 bases, V lost 6 bases, and 6 bases had no gene match. The CDR3 DNA sequence: TGTGCCAGCAGGCTTAGCGGGAGATTCACAGATACGCAGTATTTT. Amino acid sequence: CASRLSGRFTDTQYF.

In its sample, this clone was seen once. This CDR3 is also generated by other DNA sequences in the sample. The chain employs TRBV18 and TRBJ2-3, with 9 positions matching TRBD2. The length of the CDR3 is 15 residues. Germline V gene lookup returns CDR1 KGHSH and CDR2 LQKENI. Trimming cost V 6 bases and J 2 bases; bases outside gene matches: 6. This CDR3 is CASSPSGGTTDTQYF. The CDR3 bases are TGTGCCAGCTCTCCGAGCGGGGGGACCACAGATACGCAGTATTTT.

The V and J genes are TRBV6-1 and TRBJ2-7; D uncertain. The CDR3 has 15 residues. Germline V gives CDR1 MNHNS, CDR2 SASEGT. Trimming cost V 1 base and J 1 base, with 11 bases left between them. CDR3: CASSEGQVMSYEQYF. CDR3 in DNA: TGTGCCAGCAGTGAAGGGCAGGTCATGTCCTACGAGCAGTACTTC.

The rearrangement uses TRBV11-1 and TRBJ1-1; tentatively, D is TRBD1 (5 bases). CDR1 is SGHAT and CDR2 is FQDESV in the germline V gene (reference sequence). The CDR3 length is 13 residues. Deletions cut 5 bases from V and 4 bases from J, with 11 bases between. The CDR3 nucleotides are TGTGCCAGCAGCCCCCAGGGAAGCACTGAAGCTTTCTTT. Its protein product is CASSPQGSTEAFF.

The chain joins TRBV29-1 to TRBJ1-1, with a tentative D call TRBD1 (5 bases). This CDR3 is 13 amino acids long. The germline gives CDR1 SQVTM, CDR2 ANQGSEA. V was pared by 7 bases and J by 5 bases, with 17 bases between. The CDR3 region has the DNA TGCAGCGGACGGGACGCCGGAGGGACTGAAGCTTTCTTT. It translates to CSGRDAGGTEAFF.

This clone was found a few times. The V and J genes are TRBV5-6 and TRBJ1-5; 8 nucleotides match TRBD1. Trimming removed 1 base from V and 7 bases from J; junction bases left unmatched: 10. Germline V CDR1 and CDR2: SGHDT, YYEEEE. This CDR3 is built from 16 residues. The CDR3 region is CASSLKESGGFQPQHF. The CDR3 DNA reads TGTGCCAGCAGCTTGAAGGAGTCAGGGGGCTTCCAGCCCCAGCATTTT.

The genes are TRBV5-4 and TRBJ2-1; D remains unclear. With 0 bases removed from V and 0 bases from J, the gap between germline ends came to 7 bases. In germline, CDR1 is SGHNT, CDR2 YYREEE (reference sequence). The CDR3 has 15 amino acids. This chain's CDR3 is CASSLGVSSYNEQFF. The DNA for the CDR3 is TGTGCCAGCAGCTTGGGAGTAAGCTCCTACAATGAGCAGTTCTTC.

This sequence joins TRBV6-6 and TRBJ1-5; 7 nucleotides agree with TRBD1. CDR3 length: 12 amino acids. CDR1 is MNHNY and CDR2 is SVGAGI in the germline V gene (reference sequence). The junction had 1 base not matched to a gene; V was cut back by 8 bases and J by 3 bases. The CDR3 nucleotides are TGTGCCAGCGGGACAGCCAATCAGCCCCAGCATTTT. This encodes CASGTANQPQHF.

Of note for this clone: At the DNA level, this CDR3 is encoded by other sequences in the same sample as well. V is TRBV19 and J is TRBJ1-5, with D unresolved. CDR1 LNHDA and CDR2 SQIVND come from the germline V gene (reference sequence). Trimming removed 3 bases from V and 2 bases from J, with 8 bases in between. CDR3 length: 14 residues. The CDR3 region is CASSMGTGNQPQHF. The CDR3 coding sequence is TGTGCCAGTAGTATGGGCACGGGCAATCAGCCCCAGCATTTT.

This sequence joins TRBV2 and TRBJ1-3; 9 positions match TRBD1. This CDR3 contains 16 residues. V shed 7 bases, J shed 1 base, and the junction held 8 bases outside the gene matches. Looked up from germline, CDR1 is SNHLY and CDR2 is FYNNEI. The CDR3 DNA sequence: TGTGCCAGCATGGGGACAGGGTCAACTTCTGGAAACACCATATATTTT. This gives the protein CASMGTGSTSGNTIYF.

This chain links TRBV7-3 with TRBJ2-5, with TRBD2 matching over 10 bases. V dropped 0 bases and J dropped 4; count of bases not matched to a gene: 5. Germline assignment: CDR1 SGHTA and CDR2 FQGTGA. This CDR3 comprises 16 residues. CDR3: CASSLTGASGRETQYF. As DNA, the CDR3 is TGTGCCAGCAGCTTAACGGGGGCTAGCGGGAGAGAGACCCAGTACTTC.

This clone has a handful of counts. The rearrangement links TRBV5-1 to TRBJ1-1; possibly TRBD1 for D (6 bases). Trimming cost V 3 bases and J 1 base, with 10 bases left between them. The V gene's germline CDR1 is SGHRS and CDR2 YFSETQ. The CDR3 contains 14 residues. The CDR3 region is CASSSGQPNTEAFF. The CDR3 DNA reads as TGCGCCAGCAGCTCCGGACAGCCGAACACTGAAGCTTTCTTT.

This clone showed up just a few times. CDR3 residues: CASSESRDTQYF. The CDR3 DNA reads TGTGCCAGCAGTGAAAGTAGAGATACGCAGTATTTT. V gene TRBV6-1 combines with J gene TRBJ2-3; D is undetermined. V was shortened by 2 bases and J by 5 bases, with 5 bases between the two germline ends. This CDR3 comprises 12 residues. Germline CDR1 reads MNHNS; CDR2 reads SASEGT.

In its sample, this clone was seen a few times. The chain recombines TRBV29-1 with TRBJ2-1; no clear D gene. V was trimmed by 3 bases and J by 8 bases, leaving 14 bases between them. Germline-derived CDR1 and CDR2 are SQVTM and ANQGSEA. The CDR3 is 13 amino acids. The CDR3 reads CSVEHIIMDEQFF. Here the CDR3 DNA reads TGCAGCGTTGAGCACATAATTATGGATGAGCAGTTCTTC.

The V call is TRBV7-9, the J call TRBJ1-4; D gene unclear. Germline values: CDR1 SEHNR, CDR2 FQNEAQ (reference sequence). The CDR3 runs 14 residues. Trimming left V 3 bases short and J 5 bases short, with 10 bases between. Here the CDR3 DNA reads TGTGCCAGCAGCTTCGGGGATAGGAATGAAAAACTGTTTTTT. Its protein product is CASSFGDRNEKLFF.